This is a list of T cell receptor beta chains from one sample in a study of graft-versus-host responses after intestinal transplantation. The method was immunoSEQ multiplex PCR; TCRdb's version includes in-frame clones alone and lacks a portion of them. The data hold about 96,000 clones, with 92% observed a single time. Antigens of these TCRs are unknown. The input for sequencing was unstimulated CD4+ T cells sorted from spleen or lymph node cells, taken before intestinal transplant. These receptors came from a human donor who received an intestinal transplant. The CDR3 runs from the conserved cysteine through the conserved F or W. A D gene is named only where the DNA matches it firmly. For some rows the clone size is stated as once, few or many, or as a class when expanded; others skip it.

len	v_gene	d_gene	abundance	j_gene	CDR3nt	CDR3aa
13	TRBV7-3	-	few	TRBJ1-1	TGTGCCAGCAGCCCCACGGGGGGCACTGAAGCTTTCTTT	CASSPTGGTEAFF
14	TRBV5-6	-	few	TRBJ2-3	TGTGCCAGCACCTTGACAGGGAGGGCAGATACGCAGTATTTT	CASTLTGRADTQYF
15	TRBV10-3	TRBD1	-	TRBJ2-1	TGTGCCATCTCCAGGGCCGGGACAGGGGAGAATGAGCAGTTCTTC	CAISRAGTGENEQFF
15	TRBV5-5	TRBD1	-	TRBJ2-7	TGTGCCAGCAGCTTGGCAGGGACAGGGGGCTACGAGCAGTACTTC	CASSLAGTGGYEQYF
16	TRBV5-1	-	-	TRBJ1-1	TGCGCCAGCAGCTTGGCCGTAGGGGCAGGGGTCACTGAAGCTTTCTTT	CASSLAVGAGVTEAFF
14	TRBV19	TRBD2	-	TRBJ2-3	TGTGCCAGTAGGACTAGCGGAAGCACAGATACGCAGTATTTT	CASRTSGSTDTQYF
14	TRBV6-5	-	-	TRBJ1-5	TGTGCCAGCAGTGAATTGTCAGGGAATCAGCCCCAGCATTTT	CASSELSGNQPQHF
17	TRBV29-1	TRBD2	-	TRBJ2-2	TGCAGCGTTGAAAAGGCCGGGGGGAGAGGGGTTGCCGGGGAGCTGTTTTTT	CSVEKAGGRGVAGELFF
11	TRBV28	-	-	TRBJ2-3	TGTGCCAGCAGTTTAGCCGATACGCAGTATTTT	CASSLADTQYF
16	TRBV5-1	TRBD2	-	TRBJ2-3	TGCGCCAGCAGCTGGACCGCTAGCGGGGCGACAGATACGCAGTATTTT	CASSWTASGATDTQYF
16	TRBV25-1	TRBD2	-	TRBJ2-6	TGTGCCAGCGGTAACCTAGCGGGAGCTGGGGCCAACGTCCTGACTTTC	CASGNLAGAGANVLTF
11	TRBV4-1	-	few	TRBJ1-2	TGCGCCAGCAGCCACAACTATGGCTACACCTTC	CASSHNYGYTF
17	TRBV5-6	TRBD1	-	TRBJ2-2	TGTGCCAGCAGCTTTGTAGGGGGCAGGTCAAACACCGGGGAGCTGTTTTTT	CASSFVGGRSNTGELFF
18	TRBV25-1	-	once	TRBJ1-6	TGTGCCAGCAGTGAAAAAGGGGGGCTAAGCTCCTATAATTCACCCCTCCACTTT	CASSEKGGLSSYNSPLHF
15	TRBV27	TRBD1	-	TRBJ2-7	TGTGCCAGCAGTAGCGACAGGGGGGTCTTCTACGAGCAGTACTTC	CASSSDRGVFYEQYF
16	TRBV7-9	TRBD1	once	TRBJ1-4	TGTGCCAGCAGCATCCCGGGACAGGGGTATAATGAAAAACTGTTTTTT	CASSIPGQGYNEKLFF